Listed below are T cell receptor beta chains from one sample, sequenced in a study of identical twins' blood T cells. TCRdb reprocessed the 5' RACE reads via MiXCR and lists one record per CDR3 protein. The table shows hundreds of thousands of distinct CDR3 sequences, with about 28% occurring only once. What was sequenced was PBMCs. The source is a woman aged 18 to 55 in good health. CDR3s include the opening cysteine and the closing phenylalanine or tryptophan. A D gene is named only where the DNA matches it firmly. Expanded clones get a size class; other rows say once, few or many, or leave the size out.

d_call j_call v_call clone_size cdr3_aa cdr3_nt
. TRBJ2-1 TRBV19 . CASSTGLTPYNEQFF TGTGCCAGTAGTACAGGACTCACACCCTACAATGAGCAGTTCTTC
TRBD2 TRBJ2-1 TRBV3-1 . CASRIKRGRVDEQFF TGTGCCAGCAGAATAAAGCGGGGGAGGGTCGATGAGCAGTTCTTC
. TRBJ1-2 TRBV4-2 few CASSQDIANYGYTF TGTGCCAGCAGCCAAGACATAGCTAACTATGGCTACACCTTC
. TRBJ2-1 TRBV10-3 . CAINKYNEHFF TGTGCCATCAATAAATACAATGAGCATTTCTTC
. TRBJ1-5 TRBV12-3/TRBV12-4 once CASSLWDVGNQPQHF TGTGCCAGCAGTTTGTGGGATGTTGGCAATCAGCCCCAGCATTTT
. TRBJ1-4 TRBV7-2 . CASSLDPSNEKLFF TGTGCCAGCAGCTTAGACCCGTCAAATGAAAAACTGTTTTTT
TRBD2 TRBJ2-1 TRBV6-2/TRBV6-3 few CASSYGSASGSSYNEQFF TGTGCCAGCAGTTACGGATCGGCTAGCGGGAGCTCCTACAATGAGCAGTTCTTC
. TRBJ1-5 TRBV27 . CASSIGGNSNQPQHF TGTGCCAGCAGCATTGGGGGTAATAGCAATCAGCCCCAGCATTTT
. TRBJ2-1 TRBV20-1 . CSARDSAYNEQFF TGCAGTGCTAGAGACTCAGCCTACAATGAGCAGTTCTTC
. TRBJ2-2 TRBV6-2/TRBV6-3 . CASSYSPPGELFF TGTGCCAGCAGTTACTCCCCCCCCGGGGAGCTGTTTTTT
. TRBJ2-1 TRBV19 . CASSMAHSYNEQFF TGTGCCAGTAGTATGGCTCACTCCTACAATGAGCAGTTCTTC
. TRBJ1-1 TRBV19 . CASSIDRAEAFF TGTGCCAGTAGTATAGATCGGGCTGAAGCTTTCTTT
TRBD1 TRBJ1-1 TRBV18 few CASSPGDRIPKGAFF TGTGCCAGCTCACCTGGGGACAGGATCCCGAAGGGAGCTTTCTTT
. TRBJ2-5 TRBV3-1 . CASRSTETQYF TGTGCCAGCCGGTCCACAGAGACCCAGTACTTC
TRBD2 TRBJ2-2 TRBV3-1 few CAILKGLAATGELFF TGTGCTATCCTTAAGGGACTAGCGGCAACCGGGGAGCTGTTTTTT
. TRBJ1-4 TRBV7-9 few CGVWRVAGTNEKLFF TGCGGCGTATGGCGGGTCGCTGGGACTAATGAAAAACTGTTTTTT
. TRBJ1-1 TRBV28 . CATQGRSEAFF TGTGCCACTCAGGGGCGGTCTGAAGCTTTCTTT
TRBD1 TRBJ2-2 TRBV20-1 few CSAGQGLGGELFF TGCAGTGCTGGACAGGGTTTAGGCGGGGAGCTGTTTTTT
. TRBJ2-3 TRBV11-3 . CASSEYSYTDTQYF TGTGCCAGCAGCGAGTACAGCTACACAGATACGCAGTATTTT
TRBD2 TRBJ2-1 TRBV2 many CASLAGGYEQFF TGTGCCAGCCTAGCGGGAGGTTATGAGCAGTTCTTC
. TRBJ2-2 TRBV2 many CASSARRAGELFF TGTGCCAGCAGTGCCCGGAGAGCCGGGGAGCTGTTTTTT
. TRBJ1-1 TRBV29-1 . CNTFRGTEAFF TGCAACACATTCAGGGGCACTGAAGCTTTCTTT
TRBD2 TRBJ2-5 TRBV5-6 few CASSLVGTSGRETQYF TGTGCCAGCAGCTTGGTTGGGACTAGCGGGAGAGAGACCCAGTACTTC
. TRBJ1-1 TRBV7-8 few CASSTNSPNTEAFF TGTGCCAGCAGTACCAACAGTCCGAACACTGAAGCTTTCTTT
. TRBJ1-5 TRBV7-9 . CTSMGDSNQPQHF TGTACCAGCATGGGGGATAGCAATCAGCCCCAGCATTTT
. TRBJ2-7 TRBV4-3 few CASSQEWTRASYEQYF TGCGCCAGCAGCCAAGAATGGACACGAGCCTCCTACGAGCAGTACTTC
. TRBJ2-1 TRBV29-1 . CSVEGASYNEQFF TGCAGCGTTGAAGGAGCATCCTACAATGAGCAGTTCTTC
TRBD2 TRBJ2-1 TRBV4-2 . CASSQENPGTRVNEQFF TGTGCCAGCAGCCAAGAGAACCCCGGGACTAGGGTCAATGAGCAGTTCTTC
. TRBJ1-2 TRBV14 many CASSQDSFYGYTF TGTGCCAGCAGCCAAGACAGTTTCTATGGCTACACCTTC
. TRBJ1-6 TRBV11-2 . CASTIRGGNSPLHF TGTGCCAGCACTATTAGGGGGGGCAATTCACCCCTCCACTTT
TRBD2 TRBJ2-1 TRBV12-3/TRBV12-4 . CASRLGTSGSNNEQFF TGTGCCAGCAGGCTTGGGACTAGCGGGAGTAATAATGAGCAGTTCTTC
. TRBJ2-2 TRBV6-5 few CASSRRQADTGELFF TGTGCCAGCAGTAGACGACAGGCTGACACCGGGGAGCTGTTTTTT
TRBD1 TRBJ2-1 TRBV20-1 . CSARDHRGNNEQFF TGCAGTGCTAGAGACCACAGGGGAAACAATGAGCAGTTCTTC
. TRBJ1-3 TRBV5-1 . CASSSTEVGNTIYF TGCGCCAGCAGCTCGACAGAGGTTGGAAACACCATATATTTT
. TRBJ2-1 TRBV19 few CASSGSGGHEQFF TGTGCCAGTAGTGGGTCAGGTGGCCATGAGCAGTTCTTC
. TRBJ1-1 TRBV7-2 . CASSSGRVKAFF TGTGCCAGCAGTAGCGGTAGAGTTAAAGCTTTCTTT
. TRBJ1-1 TRBV5-1 few CASSLEGRTRNTEAFF TGCGCCAGCAGCTTGGAAGGGCGCACCCGGAACACTGAAGCTTTCTTT
. TRBJ1-5 TRBV11-2 few CASSLEVAGRGNQPQHF TGTGCCAGCAGCTTAGAGGTGGCGGGACGCGGCAATCAGCCCCAGCATTTT
. TRBJ2-2 TRBV20-1 few CSARVGITGELFF TGCAGTGCTAGAGTAGGGATCACCGGGGAGCTGTTTTTT
. TRBJ2-3 TRBV18 . CASSPYNQGTDTQYF TGTGCCAGCTCACCATATAACCAGGGCACAGATACGCAGTATTTT